This is a list of T cell receptor beta chains from one sample in a study of PD-1 blockade in classical Hodgkin lymphoma. TCRdb keeps only in-frame clones here, not all; method: immunoSEQ multiplex PCR. The table shows roughly 42,000 clones, with approximately 67% occurring only once. The sample consisted of peripheral blood mononuclear cells (PBMCs), taken before the fourth cycle of nivolumab. The receptors originated from a human donor with classical Hodgkin lymphoma. The CDR3 runs from the conserved cysteine through the conserved F or W. D genes are given only for firm matches. Not every row has a clone size; where given, it reads once, few, many or a size class.

clone_size,j_call,v_call,d_call,cdr3_nt,cdr3_aa
NA,TRBJ1-3,TRBV6-5,NA,TGTGCCAGCAGTCCAGGGTCCCTTGGAAACACCATATATTTT,CASSPGSLGNTIYF
NA,TRBJ1-3,TRBV9,NA,TGTGCCAGCAGCGTAGGCAGCGACTCTGGAAACACCATATATTTT,CASSVGSDSGNTIYF
many,TRBJ2-7,TRBV5-1,NA,TGCGCCAGCAGCGAGGCAGCAAGAGGGGCCGACGAGCAGTACTTC,CASSEAARGADEQYF
NA,TRBJ2-7,TRBV12-5,NA,TGTGCTAGTGGTTTGCCCCTGACCCGAGAGCAGTACTTC,CASGLPLTREQYF
once,TRBJ2-5,TRBV4-3,TRBD2,TGCGCCAGCAGCCAACGGACTAGCGGGGCCTCCCAGCAGTACTTC,CASSQRTSGASQQYF
NA,TRBJ2-5,TRBV5-4,NA,TGTGCCAGCAGCTGGCCGGAGGGGGAGACCCAGTACTTC,CASSWPEGETQYF
NA,TRBJ1-6,TRBV28,NA,TGTGCCAGCGAATTAAGCGGGTCGCCCAATTCACCCCTCCACTTT,CASELSGSPNSPLHF
NA,TRBJ1-5,TRBV6-1,NA,TGTGCCAGCAGGGGCCGGGGCCTGAGCAATCAGCCCCAGCATTTT,CASRGRGLSNQPQHF
NA,TRBJ1-2,TRBV7-9,NA,TGTGCCAGCAGCTCGGTAGCTAACTATGGCTACACCTTC,CASSSVANYGYTF
NA,TRBJ2-1,TRBV7-3,TRBD2,TGTGCCAGCAGCCCTAACGGGGGGTCCTACAATGAGCAGTTCTTC,CASSPNGGSYNEQFF
few,TRBJ1-5,TRBV7-2,TRBD1,TGTGCCAGCAGCTTAGAGGGGGGACAGTACAATCAGCCCCAGCATTTT,CASSLEGGQYNQPQHF
NA,TRBJ1-4,TRBV15,NA,TGTGCCACCAGCAGAGAATACCAAACTAATGAAAAACTGTTTTTT,CATSREYQTNEKLFF
NA,TRBJ1-3,TRBV7-9,NA,TGTGCCAGCAGCTCAGTAAGGGAATGGAGTGGAAACACCATATATTTT,CASSSVREWSGNTIYF
NA,TRBJ1-3,TRBV30,NA,TGTGCCTGGCGAGGCCGGGATCTTGGAAACACCATATATTTT,CAWRGRDLGNTIYF
few,TRBJ2-7,TRBV28,NA,TGTGCCAGCAGTCCGATCGACAGTACCACCTACGAGCAGTACTTC,CASSPIDSTTYEQYF
once,TRBJ2-1,TRBV20-1,NA,TGCAGTGCTGGACCGACAAATGAGCAGTTCTTC,CSAGPTNEQFF
NA,TRBJ2-3,TRBV9,NA,TGTGCCAGCAGCGGGTTGGCGGGCTCTAGCACAGATACGCAGTATTTT,CASSGLAGSSTDTQYF
NA,TRBJ2-1,TRBV30,NA,TGTGCCTGGAGTGTAGGACCCAATGAGCAGTTCTTC,CAWSVGPNEQFF
NA,TRBJ2-1,TRBV6-6,TRBD1,TGTGCCAGCAGTTATGGGACAGTTAAGGCAAATGAGCAGTTCTTC,CASSYGTVKANEQFF